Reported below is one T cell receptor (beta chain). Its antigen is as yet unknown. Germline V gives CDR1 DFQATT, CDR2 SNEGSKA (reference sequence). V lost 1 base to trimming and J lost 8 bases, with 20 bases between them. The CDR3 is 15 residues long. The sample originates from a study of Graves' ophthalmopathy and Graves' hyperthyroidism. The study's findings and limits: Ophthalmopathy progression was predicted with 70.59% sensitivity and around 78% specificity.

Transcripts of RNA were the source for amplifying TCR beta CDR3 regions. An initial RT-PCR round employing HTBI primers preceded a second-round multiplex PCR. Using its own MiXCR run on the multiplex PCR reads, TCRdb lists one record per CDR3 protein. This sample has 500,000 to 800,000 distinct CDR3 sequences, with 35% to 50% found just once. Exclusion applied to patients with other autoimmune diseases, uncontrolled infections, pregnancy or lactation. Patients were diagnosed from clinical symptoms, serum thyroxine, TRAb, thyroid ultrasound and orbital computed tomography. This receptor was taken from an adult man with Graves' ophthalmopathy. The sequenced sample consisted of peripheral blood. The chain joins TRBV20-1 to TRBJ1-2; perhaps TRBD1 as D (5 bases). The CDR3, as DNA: TGCAGTGCTAGAGGTCGGGATAACGGGGGGGGAGGCTACACCTTC. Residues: CSARGRDNGGGGYTF.